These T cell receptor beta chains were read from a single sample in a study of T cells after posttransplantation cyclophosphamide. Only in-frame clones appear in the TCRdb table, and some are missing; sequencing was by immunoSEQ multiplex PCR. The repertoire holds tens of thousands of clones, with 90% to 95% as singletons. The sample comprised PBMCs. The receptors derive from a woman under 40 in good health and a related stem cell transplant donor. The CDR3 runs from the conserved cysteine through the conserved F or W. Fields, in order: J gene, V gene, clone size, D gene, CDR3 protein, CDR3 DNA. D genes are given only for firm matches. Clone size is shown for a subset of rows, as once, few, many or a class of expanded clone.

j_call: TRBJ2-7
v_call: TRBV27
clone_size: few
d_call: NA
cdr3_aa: CASSPPSSYEQYF
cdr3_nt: TGTGCCAGCAGTCCCCCCAGCTCCTACGAGCAGTACTTC

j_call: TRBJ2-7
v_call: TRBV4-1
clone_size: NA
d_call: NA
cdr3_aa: CASSQDWTFLGEQYF
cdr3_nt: TGCGCCAGCAGCCAAGATTGGACTTTCTTGGGGGAGCAGTACTTC

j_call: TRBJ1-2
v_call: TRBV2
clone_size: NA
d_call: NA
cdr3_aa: CASSFQANYGYTF
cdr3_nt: TGTGCCAGCAGTTTCCAGGCTAACTATGGCTACACCTTC

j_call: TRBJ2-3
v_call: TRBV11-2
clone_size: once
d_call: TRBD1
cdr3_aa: CASSFGQGSDTQYF
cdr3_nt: TGTGCCAGCAGCTTCGGACAGGGGTCAGATACGCAGTATTTT

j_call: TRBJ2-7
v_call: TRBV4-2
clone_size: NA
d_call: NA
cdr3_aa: CASSPVGRGNAYEQYF
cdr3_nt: TGTGCCAGCAGCCCCGTGGGGCGGGGCAACGCCTACGAGCAGTACTTC

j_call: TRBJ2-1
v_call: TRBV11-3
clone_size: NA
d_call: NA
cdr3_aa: CASSLGGRYNEQFF
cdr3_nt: TGTGCCAGCAGCTTAGGAGGGAGATACAATGAGCAGTTCTTC

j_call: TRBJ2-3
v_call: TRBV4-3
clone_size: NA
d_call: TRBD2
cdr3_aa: CASSQSPLLAGGLADTQYF
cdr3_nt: TGCGCCAGCAGCCAATCACCGCTTCTAGCGGGGGGGCTTGCAGATACGCAGTATTTT

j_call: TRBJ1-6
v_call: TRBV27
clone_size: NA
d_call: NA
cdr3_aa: CASSPPNSPLHF
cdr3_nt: TGTGCCAGCAGTCCTCCGAATTCACCCCTCCACTTT

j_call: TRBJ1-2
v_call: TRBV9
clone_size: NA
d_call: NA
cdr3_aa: CASGPELGPYGYTF
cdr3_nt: TGTGCCAGCGGTCCGGAACTGGGCCCCTATGGCTACACCTTC

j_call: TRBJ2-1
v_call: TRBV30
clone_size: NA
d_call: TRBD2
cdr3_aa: CAWSKGLYNEQFF
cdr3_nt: TGTGCCTGGAGTAAGGGACTATACAATGAGCAGTTCTTC

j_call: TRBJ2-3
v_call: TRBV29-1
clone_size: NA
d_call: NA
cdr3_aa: CSVEGDSLNADTQYF
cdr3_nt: TGCAGCGTTGAAGGGGACTCTCTAAATGCAGATACGCAGTATTTT

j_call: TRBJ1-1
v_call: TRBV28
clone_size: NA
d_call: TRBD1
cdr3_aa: CASSLGGQVGPEAFF
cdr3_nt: TGTGCCAGCAGTTTGGGGGGACAGGTAGGCCCCGAAGCTTTCTTT

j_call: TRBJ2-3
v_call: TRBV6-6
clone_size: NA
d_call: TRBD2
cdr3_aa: CASCPPASGAHTQYF
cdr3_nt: TGTGCCAGCTGCCCACCGGCTAGCGGGGCACATACGCAGTATTTT

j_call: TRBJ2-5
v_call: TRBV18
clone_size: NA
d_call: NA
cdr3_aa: CASSTDGLETQYF
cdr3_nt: TGTGCCAGCTCAACCGACGGGTTAGAGACCCAGTACTTC

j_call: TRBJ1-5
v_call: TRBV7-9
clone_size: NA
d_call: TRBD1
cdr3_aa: CASSPSSRDRNQPQHF
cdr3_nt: TGTGCCAGCAGCCCGTCCTCCCGGGACAGGAATCAGCCCCAGCATTTT

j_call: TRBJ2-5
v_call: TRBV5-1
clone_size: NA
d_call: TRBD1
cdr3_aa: CASSSQTGRRETQYF
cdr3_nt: TGCGCCAGCAGCTCCCAGACAGGGCGCAGGGAGACCCAGTACTTC

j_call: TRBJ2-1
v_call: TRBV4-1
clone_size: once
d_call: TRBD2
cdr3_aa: CASSLLGGGADEQFF
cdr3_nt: TGCGCCAGCAGCCTCCTGGGCGGGGGGGCCGATGAGCAGTTCTTC

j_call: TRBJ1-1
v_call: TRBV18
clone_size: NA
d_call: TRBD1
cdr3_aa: CASSSGQGSTEAFF
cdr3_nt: TGTGCCAGCTCATCGGGACAGGGGAGCACTGAAGCTTTCTTT

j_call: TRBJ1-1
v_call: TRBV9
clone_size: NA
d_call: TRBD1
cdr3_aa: CASSEGQGNTEAFF
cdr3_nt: TGTGCCAGCAGCGAGGGACAGGGGAACACTGAAGCTTTCTTT

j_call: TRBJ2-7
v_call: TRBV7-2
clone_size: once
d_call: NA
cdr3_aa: CASSLSSRSSYEQYF
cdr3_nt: TGTGCCAGCAGCTTAAGTAGCCGAAGCTCCTACGAGCAGTACTTC

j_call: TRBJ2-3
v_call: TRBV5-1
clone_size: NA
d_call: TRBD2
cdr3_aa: CASSLEASGGSTDTQYF
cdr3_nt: TGCGCCAGCAGCTTGGAGGCTAGCGGGGGCAGCACAGATACGCAGTATTTT

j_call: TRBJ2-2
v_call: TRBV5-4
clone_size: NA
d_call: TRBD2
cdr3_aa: CASSPLAGGGTGELFF
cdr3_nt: TGTGCCAGCAGCCCGTTAGCGGGGGGTGGCACCGGGGAGCTGTTTTTT

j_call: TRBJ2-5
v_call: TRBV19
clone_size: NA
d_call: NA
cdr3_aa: CASSIDTQETQYF
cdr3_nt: TGTGCCAGTAGTATAGACACTCAAGAGACCCAGTACTTC